This T cell receptor beta chain was observed in a study of blood T cell repertoires in COVID-19 (dated by TCRdb to 2019 to 2021). Regarding the complete study: The collaborator samples originated in the United States, Italy and Spain and spanned the acute and convalescent phases of COVID-19. The material from the prospective study consisted of cDNA or gDNA derived from T cells, B-cell-depleted T cells, or PBMCs. Samples came from the ongoing ImmuneRACE study (first 160 participants) plus 1,254 subjects from 6 global collaborators. The dataset comprised deeply sampled blood TCRbeta repertoires from subjects exposed to, actively infected with, or recovered from COVID-19. Nearly every sample came with metadata listing a de-identified subject ID, COVID-19 status, age in years and sex. The repertoires were made available in a free public database intended to serve as a resource for research on the immune response to SARS-CoV-2. HLA class I and class II types, where available, came from metadata supplied by the sample provider rather than from assay-based typing. Points the paper makes about the study in general: The amount of clinical and demographic metadata varied by source and participant and was provided uncurated.

For this clone: Its antigen target is currently unknown. No much larger clone exists at a distance of one base, and base qualities are not known.

The CDR3 runs 16 residues from the cysteine to the phenylalanine. Only the CDR3 region is kept as DNA, spanning 48 bases read in frame from base 1. V ends up 4 bases short and J 0 bases short, with an unmatched junction base count of 4. Taken from the germline V gene, the CDR1 and CDR2 loops are MNHNS and SASEGT. TCRbeta CDR3 regions were amplified from genomic DNA by means of the immunoSEQ Assay, a bias-controlled multiplex PCR. In the original analysis: Nucleated cell counts per sample were estimated from amplification of reference gene primers within the assay. Sequence reads were collapsed and filtered to measure the absolute abundance of every unique TCRbeta CDR3 rearrangement. Productive Simpson clonality was computed per sample as the square root of Simpson's diversity index over productive rearrangements. Not all clones reach the TCRdb copy of this immuneACCESS table, which keeps in-frame sequences only. Checked studies attribute under half of the gap to unresolved V genes and leave the rest unexplained. V and J calls plus clone size are reproduced from that table; the DNA served to infer D and trimming. For this sample the table gives about 530,000 clones, of which around 90% were detected only once. In total, the top ten clones hold 7.5% to 9% of the sample.

In Seattle, one collaborating source enrolled patients while the infection was active and tracked those patients longitudinally over the course of disease. Each collaborating institution followed its own protocols to collect whole blood in K2EDTA tubes. Collaborator samples were shipped for TCRbeta analysis as frozen whole blood, isolated PBMCs, or DNA extracted from either sample type. This sequence uses TRBV6-1 and TRBJ2-2; TRBD2 lines up with 8 middle nucleotides. The sample comprised peripheral blood. This receptor was obtained from a woman between 50 and 59 years old with COVID-19, enrolled during active disease. The CDR3 protein is CASSVGGGSNTGELFF. The sequenced DNA is TGTGCCAGCAGTGTCGGCGGGGGGTCGAACACCGGGGAGCTGTTTTTT.